Below, 20 T cell receptor beta chains from the same sample are listed, as sequenced in a study of blood T cell repertoires in COVID-19. Profiled with immunoSEQ multiplex PCR; TCRdb holds only in-frame clones, not every one. The table includes hundreds of thousands of clones, 75% to 90% detected once. The sequencing sample was made of peripheral blood. Receptor source: a woman in her seventies with COVID-19, enrolled during active disease.

This rearrangement joins TRBV5-6 to TRBJ1-1; TRBD1 might be the D (5 bases). This CDR3 contains 15 residues. The germline CDR1 and CDR2 sequences are SGHDT and YYEEEE. Trimming cost V 4 bases and J 0 bases, with 13 bases left between them. CDR3 sequence: CASSKTVQLNTEAFF. The CDR3 DNA reads TGTGCCAGCAGCAAGACAGTCCAATTGAACACTGAAGCTTTCTTT.

The chain couples TRBV9 to TRBJ1-1, with 7 bases aligning to TRBD1. V lost 3 bases, J lost 1 base, and 9 bases stayed unmatched. The CDR3 contains 16 residues. Germline-derived CDR1 and CDR2 are SGDLS and YYNGEE. CDR3 DNA sequence: TGTGCCAGCAGCGCAGATTTGGGACAGTCGAACACTGAAGCTTTCTTT. It is translated as CASSADLGQSNTEAFF.

V usage is TRBV7-2 and J usage is TRBJ1-6; D uncertain. The V and J ends lost 1 base and 6 bases respectively, with 4 bases between them. Germline V gene data show CDR1 as SGHTA and CDR2 as FQGNSA. There are 13 residues in the CDR3. This CDR3 is CASSLVANSPLHF. CDR3 bases: TGTGCCAGCAGCTTAGTAGCTAATTCACCCCTCCACTTT.

The chain is built from TRBV11-2 and TRBJ1-5; TRBD1 is a possible D gene (6 bases). V was cut by 5 bases and J by 5 bases, with 13 bases left in between. CDR3 length: 14 amino acids. Germline CDR1 is SGHAT and CDR2 is FQNNGV. CDR3 in DNA: TGTGCCAGCAGCCATGGTCCAGGGGATCAGCCCCAGCATTTT. Translating it yields CASSHGPGDQPQHF.

The CDR3 protein is CASSPTGVTDTQYF. The CDR3 nucleotides are TGTGCCAGCAGCCCCACGGGGGTCACAGATACGCAGTATTTT. This rearrangement joins TRBV11-3 to TRBJ2-3; a possible D gene is TRBD2 (6 bases). V was pared by 5 bases and J by 2 bases, with 11 bases between. CDR3 length: 14 residues. The germline CDR1 and CDR2 sequences are SGHNT and YENEEA.

This clone was seen a handful of times. The V and J genes are TRBV6-1 and TRBJ2-5; weak D call: TRBD2 (5 bases). Germline V CDR1 and CDR2: MNHNS, SASEGT. Trimming shortened V by 3 bases and J by 5 bases, and 13 bases separated the two germline ends. The CDR3 has 14 amino acids. The CDR3 nucleotides read TGTGCCAGCAGTGACCCACGAGGGAAGGAGACCCAGTACTTC. This translates into CASSDPRGKETQYF.

The chain recombines TRBV5-1 with TRBJ2-3, with D uncertain. The CDR3 extends over 15 amino acids. Germline V gene sequence: CDR1 SGHRS, CDR2 YFSETQ. The ends were cut back, 0 bases at V and 2 bases at J, with 10 bases in the middle. CDR3 amino acids: CASSLEAGLTDTQYF. The CDR3 DNA follows: TGCGCCAGCAGCTTGGAGGCAGGTCTCACAGATACGCAGTATTTT.

J is TRBJ2-5 and V is TRBV11-2; D possibly corresponds to TRBD2 (6 bases). The CDR3 is 15 residues long. Germline-derived CDR1 and CDR2 are SGHAT and FQNNGV. Trimming stripped 8 bases from V and 7 bases from J, with 23 bases between. The CDR3 bases are TGTGCCAGCGGAAAGGGACTTTCGTGGGTTGGGACCCAGTACTTC. Translated: CASGKGLSWVGTQYF. Supplemented by reference TRBV11-2 and TRBJ2-5, the full variable domain reads EAGVAQSPRYKIIEKRQSVAFWCNPISGHATLYWYQQILGQGPKLLIQFQNNGVVDDSQLPKDRFSAERLKGVDSTLKIQPAKLEDSAVYLCASGKGLSWVGTQYFGPGTRLLVL.

The V gene is TRBV12-3 or TRBV12-4, the J gene TRBJ2-1; D is perhaps TRBD1 (6 bases). Trimming took off 4 bases at V and 11 bases at J, with 12 bases between the two ends. This CDR3 spans 12 amino acids. Here the CDR3 reads CASSSSRDKQFF. The CDR3, as DNA: TGTGCCAGCAGTTCTTCCCGGGACAAGCAGTTCTTC.

This chain joins TRBV28 and TRBJ1-1; D call uncertain. The CDR3 extends over 11 amino acids. In germline, CDR1 is MDHEN, CDR2 SYDVKM. The V and J ends lost 6 bases and 5 bases respectively, with 7 bases between them. CDR3 bases: TGTGCCAGCAGATTACATACTGAAGCTTTCTTT. This codes for CASRLHTEAFF.

This clone showed up just once. The chain combines TRBV19 with TRBJ1-6, with TRBD1 as a possible D gene (5 bases). Trimming took 7 bases from V and 0 from J, leaving 10 bases between them. Germline V gives CDR1 LNHDA, CDR2 SQIVND (reference sequence). The CDR3 is 15 residues long. This CDR3 reads CASTDTSSYNSPLHF. CDR3 coding DNA: TGTGCCAGTACGGACACCAGCTCCTATAATTCACCCCTCCACTTT.

J is TRBJ1-1 and V is TRBV5-6, with TRBD1 as a possible D gene (5 bases). The V gene's germline CDR1 is SGHDT and CDR2 YYEEEE. This CDR3 has 14 amino acids. Trimming left V 1 base short and J 1 base short, with 8 bases between. Here the CDR3 reads CASSLKGQNTEAFF. The CDR3 DNA sequence: TGTGCCAGCAGCTTGAAAGGACAGAACACTGAAGCTTTCTTT.

The chain recombines TRBV27 with TRBJ2-1, with D perhaps TRBD1 (5 bases). Trimming removed 3 bases from V and 6 bases from J, with 9 bases in between. Germline loops: CDR1 MNHEY, CDR2 SMNVEV (reference sequence). The CDR3 contains 13 residues. The CDR3 bases are TGTGCCAGCAGTTTCACAGGTGCCAATGAGCAGTTCTTC. This encodes CASSFTGANEQFF.

This chain joins TRBV7-2 and TRBJ2-7, with 13 bases identical to TRBD2. This CDR3 is 17 amino acids long. J was trimmed by 5 bases and V by 5 bases; bases with no gene match: 12. Germline V gene lookup returns CDR1 SGHTA and CDR2 FQGNSA. CDR3 sequence: CASSVQLAGGPKNEQYF. The CDR3, as DNA: TGTGCCAGCAGCGTACAACTAGCGGGGGGGCCGAAGAACGAGCAGTACTTC.

V and J are TRBV7-6 and TRBJ2-1; 15 bases are shared with TRBD2. Germline CDR1 reads SGHVS; CDR2 reads FNYEAQ. Unmatched junction bases numbered 9, after V lost 3 bases and J lost 9 bases. This CDR3 is built from 17 residues. CDR3 residues: CASSLGTSGGNVGEQFF. Written as DNA, the CDR3 is TGTGCCAGCAGCTTGGGGACTAGCGGGGGGAACGTCGGTGAGCAGTTCTTC.

The V gene is TRBV6-1, the J gene TRBJ1-1; TRBD1 aligns across 11 bases. The CDR3 has 16 amino acids. V lost 0 bases, J lost 11 bases, and 11 bases stayed unmatched. The germline V gene has CDR1 MNHNS and CDR2 SASEGT. This CDR3 is CASSEAVDRGRRLAFF. The CDR3 DNA reads TGTGCCAGCAGTGAAGCCGTGGACAGGGGGCGTCGGCTTGCTTTCTTT.

The chain carries TRBV19 and TRBJ1-5, with D unclear. Germline CDR1 LNHDA, CDR2 SQIVND (reference sequence). The ends were cut back, 11 bases at V and 7 bases at J, with 18 bases in the middle. CDR3 length: 13 amino acids. For the CDR3, the DNA is TGTGCCGGCGGACTCGATGCCAACCAGCCCCAGCATTTT. It specifies CAGGLDANQPQHF.

The chain couples TRBV5-1 to TRBJ2-7, with TRBD2 identical over 8 bases. After removal of 2 bases from V and 2 bases from J, the junction contained 3 bases not matched to a gene. Germline assignment: CDR1 SGHRS and CDR2 YFSETQ. The CDR3 is 14 amino acids. The CDR3 loop reads CASSLEAGAYEQYF. For the CDR3, the DNA is TGCGCCAGCAGCTTAGAAGCGGGAGCCTACGAGCAGTACTTC.

The CDR3 loop is CASSVGSGGFYEQYF. In nucleotides, the CDR3 is TGTGCCAGCAGCGTAGGCAGCGGGGGGTTTTACGAGCAGTACTTC. This chain joins TRBV9 and TRBJ2-7; TRBD2 aligns across 9 bases. Trimming removed 0 bases from V and 4 bases from J; junction bases left unmatched: 5. The CDR3 is made up of 15 amino acids. The germline V gene encodes CDR1 SGDLS and CDR2 YYNGEE.

This chain links TRBV28 with TRBJ2-2; D unclear. There are 14 residues in the CDR3. V was pared by 2 bases and J by 1 base, with 5 bases between. The germline V gene has CDR1 MDHEN and CDR2 SYDVKM. The CDR3 coding sequence is TGTGCCAGCAGTTTAATCAGGAACACCGGGGAGCTGTTTTTT. This gives the protein CASSLIRNTGELFF.